This T cell receptor (beta chain) was observed in a study of blood T cells in healthy people across ages. For the study at large: T cells yielded about one barcoded beta molecule per two cells through template switching.

In each sample, at least 7 million PBMCs were isolated. The CDR3 is 16 residues long. The V gene's germline CDR1 is MNHEY and CDR2 SVGEGT. Details on this clonotype: At one end the junction does not follow the germline gene, possibly because of a read error.

With a J-beta primer mix and a sample-barcoded 5' primer, a second PCR ran roughly 6 to 12 cycles. The template-switch adaptor was a 5' adaptor with 12 random nucleotides. It tagged each cDNA molecule. From the 5' RACE reads, TCRdb called clonotypes with MiXCR, one entry per CDR3 protein. Among approximately 1,700,000 distinct CDR3 sequences listed, roughly two fifths were seen once. This TCR was recovered from a human donor in good health. Sequencing input: blood. The V call is TRBV6-2 or TRBV6-3, the J call TRBJ2-1; 8 bases line up with TRBD2. The DNA of the CDR3 is TGTGCCGGCAGTAGACCCGGGACTAGAAATTTCAATGAGCAGTTCTTC. Its translation is CAGSRPGTRNFNEQFF.